This TCR beta chain was found in a study of shared clonotypes between healthy human individuals. Study overall: Used for every donor were three CD4 naive, three CD4 memory, two CD8 naive and one CD8 memory plate.

The authors divided CD4+ cells into CD45RA+ naive and CD45RA-negative memory subsets. CDR3 length equals 14 residues. Deletions cut 2 bases from V and 3 bases from J, with 11 bases between. The germline CDR1 and CDR2 sequences are SGHRS and YFSETQ. Produced via immunoSEQ multiplex PCR; TCRdb's table is partial and in-frame only. This sample has fewer than 400,000 clones, with over 65% found just once. The chain is built from TRBV5-1 and TRBJ1-1; D remains ambiguous. Sequencing was performed on memory CD4+ T cells sorted from blood. Subset noted: CD45RA-negative fraction. The TCR originated in a man aged 25 to 45 in good health. The CDR3 DNA follows: TGCGCCAGCAGCTTCACTATACTGGACACTGAAGCTTTCTTT. As protein: CASSFTILDTEAFF.